This TCR beta chain was sequenced for a study of shared clonotypes between healthy human individuals. CD45RO-negative, CCR7-selected cells formed the naive CD8 fraction, which excluded terminally differentiated effector memory CD45RA+ cells. The protocol was immunoSEQ multiplex PCR, while the TCRdb copy is restricted to in-frame clones and leaves out a portion. Of about 2 million clones listed, approximately 94% are singletons. Germline V gene lookup returns CDR1 SGHDT and CDR2 YYEEEE. CDR3 length: 14 residues. V was cut by 2 bases and J by 7 bases, with 16 bases left in between. Sequenced sample: naive CD8+ T cells sorted from blood. The V call is TRBV5-6, the J call TRBJ2-7; D unclear. The source is a man aged 18 to 29 in good health. The CDR3 loop reads CASSFSNSAWEQYF. The CDR3 DNA reads as TGTGCCAGCAGCTTCAGCAATTCCGCGTGGGAGCAGTACTTC.